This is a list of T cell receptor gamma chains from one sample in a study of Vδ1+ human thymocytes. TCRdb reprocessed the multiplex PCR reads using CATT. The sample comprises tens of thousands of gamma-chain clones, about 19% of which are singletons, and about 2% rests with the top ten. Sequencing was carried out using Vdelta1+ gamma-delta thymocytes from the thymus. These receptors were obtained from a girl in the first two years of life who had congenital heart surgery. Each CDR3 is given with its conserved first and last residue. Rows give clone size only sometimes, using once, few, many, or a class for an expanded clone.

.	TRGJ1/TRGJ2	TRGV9	TGTGCCTTGTGGGAGGTGACCCTTTTCTATAAGAAACTCTTT	CALWEVTLFYKKLF
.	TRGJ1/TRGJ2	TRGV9	TGTGCCTTGTGGGAGTCCCCGGATTTCGATAAGAAACTCTTT	CALWESPDFDKKLF
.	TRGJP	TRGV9	TGTGCCTTGTGGGAGGCGGGAGAGTTGGGCAAAAAAATCAAGGTATTT	CALWEAGELGKKIKVF
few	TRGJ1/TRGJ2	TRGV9	TGTGCCTTGTGGGAGGTGCAGATGGATTATAAGAAACTCTTT	CALWEVQMDYKKLF
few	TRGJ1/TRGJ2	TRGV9	TGTGCCTTGTGGGAGGTGCCAAGTTATTATAAGAAACTCTTT	CALWEVPSYYKKLF
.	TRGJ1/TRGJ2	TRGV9	TGTGCCTTGTATAGTCTGGGTAAGAAACTCTTT	CALYSLGKKLF
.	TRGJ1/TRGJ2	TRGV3	TGTGCCACCTGGGACAGGCCCGAGGATTATTATAAGAAACTCTTT	CATWDRPEDYYKKLF
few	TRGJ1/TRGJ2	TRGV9	TGTGCCTTGTGGGAGGACCCCTATTATAAGAAACTCTTT	CALWEDPYYKKLF
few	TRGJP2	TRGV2	TGTGCCACCTGGGACGGGCAGTCATATAGTAGTGATTGGATCAAGACGTTT	CATWDGQSYSSDWIKTF
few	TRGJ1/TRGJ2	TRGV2	TGTGCCACCTGGGACGGGCACGGTAGAGAGAAACTCTTT	CATWDGHGREKLF
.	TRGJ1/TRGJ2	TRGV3	TGTGCCACCTGGGACAGGCTTTTATGTTTTGGTAAGAAACTCTTT	CATWDRLLCFGKKLF
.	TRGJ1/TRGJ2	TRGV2	TGTGCCACCTGGGACGGGCCGGAGTATAAGAAACTCTTT	CATWDGPEYKKLF
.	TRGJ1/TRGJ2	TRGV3	TGTGCCACCTGGGACAGGCGACGGCCCTATAAGAAACTCTTT	CATWDRRRPYKKLF
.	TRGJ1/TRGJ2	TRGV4	TGTGCCACCTGGGATGGAGACTATTATTATAAGAAACTCTTT	CATWDGDYYYKKLF
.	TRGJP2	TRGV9	TGTGCCTTGTGGGAGGTGGATGGTAGTGATTGGATCAAGACGTTT	CALWEVDGSDWIKTF
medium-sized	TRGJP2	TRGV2	TGTGCCACCTGGGACGGGCAGGGTAGTGATTGGATCAAGACGTTT	CATWDGQGSDWIKTF
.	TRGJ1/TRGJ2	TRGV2	TGTGCCACCTGGGACTCCCGGAATTATTATAAGAAACTCTTT	CATWDSRNYYKKLF
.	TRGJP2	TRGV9	TGTGCCTTGTGGGAGCCCGCCTCTGGTGATTGGATCAAGACGTTT	CALWEPASGDWIKTF
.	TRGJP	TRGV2	TGTGCCACCAAGCAAGAGTTGGGCAAAAAAATCAAGGTATTT	CATKQELGKKIKVF
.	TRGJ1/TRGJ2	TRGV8	TGTGCCACCTGGGATACGCAATATTATAAGAAACTCTTT	CATWDTQYYKKLF
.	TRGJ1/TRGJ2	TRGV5	TGTGCCACCTGGGACATTGGGTTAGATTATAAGAAACTCTTT	CATWDIGLDYKKLF
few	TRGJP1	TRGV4	TGTGCCACCTGGGACGGGCCCCCCCTTAGGTTCAAGATATTT	CATWDGPPLRFKIF
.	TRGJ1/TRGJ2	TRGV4	TGTGCCACCTGGGATGAAGGGAAACTCTTT	CATWDEGKLF
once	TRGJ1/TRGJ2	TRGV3	TGTGCCACCTGGGACAGGAAGGACTACCTGCGGAAACTCTTT	CATWDRKDYLRKLF
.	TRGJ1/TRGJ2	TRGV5	TGTGCCACCTGGGACGGTTACCATTCTTATAAGAAACTCTTT	CATWDGYHSYKKLF
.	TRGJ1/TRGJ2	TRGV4	TGTGCCACCTGGAAATTTCTGGAGAAACTCTTT	CATWKFLEKLF